Presented here are 26 T cell receptor beta chains from one specimen sequenced in a study of blood T cell repertoires in COVID-19. Only in-frame clones appear in the TCRdb table, and some are missing; sequencing was by immunoSEQ multiplex PCR. The profile shows around 300,000 clones, approximately 90% of them singletons. The source material was PBMCs or T cells enriched from blood (not recorded which). Receptors were obtained from a woman in her 30s who had recovered from COVID-19.

The sample holds one count of this clone. This rearrangement joins TRBV10-3 to TRBJ2-7; 9 bases are shared with TRBD1. V was clipped by 6 bases and J by 0 bases; unmatched bases: 6. The germline V gene has CDR1 ENHRY and CDR2 SYGVKD. The CDR3 sequence is 15 residues long. The CDR3 spells CAISPGQGTSYEQYF. CDR3 sequence (DNA): TGTGCCATCAGCCCGGGACAGGGTACCTCCTACGAGCAGTACTTC.

CDR3 residues: CASSFRQNYEQYF. DNA of the CDR3: TGTGCCAGCAGCTTCCGACAGAACTACGAGCAGTACTTC. The chain has TRBV7-2 and TRBJ2-7, with D maybe TRBD1 (5 bases). Looked up from germline, CDR1 is SGHTA and CDR2 is FQGNSA. The CDR3 length is 13 residues. V lost 3 bases and J lost 3, with 9 bases in between.

The CDR3 nucleotides are TGTGCCAGCAGCTTAACTTTGGCTAATGAGCAGTTCTTC. Protein product: CASSLTLANEQFF. This chain connects TRBV7-3 to TRBJ2-1; no clear D gene. Trimming removed 0 bases from V and 7 bases from J, with 7 bases in between. The germline CDR1 and CDR2 sequences are SGHTA and FQGTGA. CDR3 length: 13 amino acids.

For this clone: One end of the junction is discordant with germline, which a read error may explain. The CDR3 DNA sequence: TGTGCTAGCAGCCTCGACAGGCTCAACACCGGGGAGCTGTTTTTT. This translates into CASSLDRLNTGELFF. This chain joins TRBV7-7 and TRBJ2-2; D is perhaps TRBD1 (6 bases). This CDR3 is 15 amino acids long. Germline CDR1 SSHAT, CDR2 FNYEAQ (reference sequence).

This CDR3 is CASRLTGPYNEQFF. The CDR3, as DNA: TGTGCCAGCAGACTGACAGGGCCCTACAATGAGCAGTTCTTC. This chain links TRBV6-5 with TRBJ2-1, with 7 bases aligning to TRBD1. The V segment lost 6 bases and the J segment 2 bases; nucleotides outside the gene matches: 4. The CDR3 extends over 14 amino acids. Germline assignment: CDR1 MNHEY and CDR2 SVGAGI.

In DNA, the CDR3 is TGTGCCAGCAGCTTAAATACAGGGTCCTATGGCTACACCTTC. Protein: CASSLNTGSYGYTF. This chain joins TRBV7-9 and TRBJ1-2, with D possibly being TRBD1 (6 bases). This CDR3 region has 14 residues. V was pared by 2 bases and J by 4 bases, with 11 bases between. Germline V gene sequence: CDR1 SEHNR, CDR2 FQNEAQ (reference sequence).

J is TRBJ1-5 and V is TRBV7-8, with 7 bases fitting TRBD1. V was pared by 5 bases and J by 6 bases, with 7 bases of the junction left unmatched. The germline V gene has CDR1 SGHVS and CDR2 FQNEAQ. The CDR3 spans 14 residues. The CDR3: CASSGTANSQPQHF. CDR3 in DNA: TGTGCCAGCAGCGGGACAGCGAATAGTCAGCCCCAGCATTTT.

The chain combines TRBV5-1 with TRBJ2-5, with TRBD1 matching 9 bases. This CDR3 has 16 residues. In germline, CDR1 is SGHRS, CDR2 YFSETQ. Trimming at V came to 1 base and at J to 5 bases, leaving 9 bases not matched to a gene. The CDR3 DNA reads TGCGCCAGCAGCTTGTTAGCAAGGACAGGGGAGGAGACCCAGTACTTC. Residues: CASSLLARTGEETQYF.

V usage is TRBV27 and J usage is TRBJ2-4, with TRBD2 matching over 14 bases. V lost 5 bases to trimming and J lost 7 bases; unmatched junction nucleotides: 16. The CDR3 runs 19 residues. The germline V gene encodes CDR1 MNHEY and CDR2 SMNVEV (reference sequence). The CDR3 loop reads CASSAGSGTSGRWGNIQYF. In nucleotides, the CDR3 is TGTGCCAGCAGTGCTGGATCCGGGACTAGCGGGAGATGGGGGAACATTCAGTACTTC.

This chain connects TRBV9 to TRBJ1-4; 7 nucleotides match TRBD1. V was clipped by 1 base and J by 8 bases; unmatched bases: 8. The germline V gene has CDR1 SGDLS and CDR2 YYNGEE. The CDR3 totals 15 residues. CDR3 protein: CASSVSDREVEKLFF. The CDR3 bases are TGTGCCAGCAGCGTATCTGACAGGGAGGTGGAAAAACTGTTTTTT.

The rearrangement joins TRBV3-1 (or the pseudogene TRBV3-2) to TRBJ2-7; D is unresolved. V was pared by 4 bases and J by 0 bases, with 7 bases between. Looked up from germline, CDR1 is LGHDT and CDR2 is YNNKEL (reference sequence). The CDR3 spans 13 residues. CDR3 loop: CASSLSASYEQYF. The CDR3 DNA follows: TGTGCCAGCAGCCTCAGCGCCTCCTACGAGCAGTACTTC.

The chain combines TRBV6-4 with TRBJ2-2; D possibly corresponds to TRBD1 (6 bases). V gave up 6 bases and J gave up 1 base, with 6 bases separating them. Germline-derived CDR1 and CDR2 are MRHNA and SNTAGT. CDR3 length equals 13 residues. The CDR3 nucleotides read TGTGCCAGCAGGACAGGGAACACCGGGGAGCTGTTTTTT. This sequence encodes CASRTGNTGELFF.

The genes are TRBV6-5 and TRBJ2-1; tentative D call: TRBD2 (6 bases). V lost 7 bases and J lost 8, with 21 bases in between. The CDR3 has 15 amino acids. Germline CDR1 is MNHEY and CDR2 is SVGAGI. CDR3 residues: CASTGGVSSFDEQFF. The CDR3 DNA reads as TGTGCCAGCACTGGAGGGGTTAGTAGCTTCGATGAGCAGTTCTTC.

V gene TRBV19 combines with J gene TRBJ1-4; the D gene is possibly TRBD1 (6 bases). The CDR3 covers 15 residues. Germline CDR1 LNHDA, CDR2 SQIVND (reference sequence). The V end was cut by 10 bases, the J end by 0 bases, with 15 bases between. CDR3 nucleotides: TGTGCCACTGGACAGACTCCGGCAACTAATGAAAAACTGTTTTTT. Translation: CATGQTPATNEKLFF.

The CDR3 bases are TGTGCCAGCTCTCCCTTAGCGGGAGGAACAGATACGCAGTATTTT. Residues: CASSPLAGGTDTQYF. V is TRBV7-3 and J is TRBJ2-3; 10 nucleotides align to TRBD2. Looked up from germline, CDR1 is SGHTA and CDR2 is FQGTGA. The CDR3 is made up of 15 amino acids. The trim removed 8 bases at V and 3 bases at J, leaving 8 bases unmatched. The full variable domain, with the rest looked up from reference TRBV7-3 and TRBJ2-3, is GAGVSQTPSNKVTEKGKYVELRCDPISGHTALYWYRQSLGQGPEFLIYFQGTGAADDSGLPNDRFFAVRPEGSVSTLKIQRTERGDSAVYLCASSPLAGGTDTQYFGPGTRLTVL.

The chain is built from TRBV18 and TRBJ2-1, with 10 bases identical to TRBD1. This CDR3 spans 16 amino acids. V gave up 1 base and J gave up 4 bases; unmatched junction bases: 4. CDR1 is KGHSH and CDR2 is LQKENI in the germline V gene. DNA for the CDR3: TGTGCCAGCTCACCACTTGGGACAGGGGATTACAATGAGCAGTTCTTC. The encoded protein is CASSPLGTGDYNEQFF. Together with reference TRBV18 and TRBJ2-1, the CDR3 gives the full variable domain: NAGVMQNPRHLVRRRGQEARLRCSPMKGHSHVYWYRQLPEEGLKFMVYLQKENIIDESGMPKERFSAEFPKEGPSILRIQQVVRGDSAAYFCASSPLGTGDYNEQFFGPGTRLTVL.

This chain links TRBV9 with TRBJ2-3; the D gene is possibly TRBD2 (6 bases). Trimming removed 0 bases from V and 0 bases from J, with 20 bases in between. The germline gives CDR1 SGDLS, CDR2 YYNGEE. The CDR3 spans 19 residues. CDR3 sequence (DNA): TGTGCCAGCAGCGTAGAGAGGGACTCTTTCCTCCCTAGCACAGATACGCAGTATTTT. Protein: CASSVERDSFLPSTDTQYF.

The J gene is TRBJ1-1, the V gene TRBV7-3, with D perhaps TRBD1 (6 bases). Looked up from germline, CDR1 is SGHTA and CDR2 is FQGTGA. The V gene lost 2 bases and the J gene lost 1 base, with 11 bases spanning the gap. The CDR3 spans 15 residues. The CDR3 loop reads CASSLAGARNTEAFF. DNA for the CDR3: TGTGCCAGCAGCTTAGCAGGGGCGAGGAACACTGAAGCTTTCTTT.

The V and J genes are TRBV2 and TRBJ2-1, with TRBD1 identical over 10 bases. The length of the CDR3 is 19 residues. CDR1 is SNHLY, CDR2 FYNNEI, per germline. V was clipped by 3 bases and J by 8 bases; unmatched bases: 19. In DNA, the CDR3 is TGTGCCAGCAGTGACGCCCGGGACAGGGGACTAGGCCTACGCGATGAGCAGTTCTTC. The encoded protein is CASSDARDRGLGLRDEQFF.

The chain joins TRBV6-2 or TRBV6-3 to TRBJ1-5, with 7 bases identical to TRBD1. Germline V gene lookup returns CDR1 MNHEY and CDR2 SVGEGT. J gave up 0 bases and V 6 bases, and 8 bases lay outside the gene matches. This CDR3 spans 16 amino acids. The chain's CDR3 is CASRPLGQNSNQPQHF. In DNA, the CDR3 is TGTGCCAGCAGACCTTTGGGACAGAATAGCAATCAGCCCCAGCATTTT.

The gene calls are TRBV4-3 and TRBJ1-6, with D perhaps TRBD1 (5 bases). This CDR3 has 16 residues. V lost 2 bases and J 6 bases, leaving 14 bases between the germline ends. Germline assignment: CDR1 LGHNA and CDR2 YSLEER. CDR3 nucleotide sequence: TGCGCCAGCAGCCAATTGACACCTGACAGTAATTCACCCCTCCACTTT. As protein: CASSQLTPDSNSPLHF.

This chain connects TRBV6-2 or TRBV6-3 to TRBJ2-5; D perhaps matches TRBD2 (5 bases). The CDR3 is 16 amino acids. In germline, CDR1 is MNHEY, CDR2 SVGEGT. Trimming took 2 bases from V and 4 from J, leaving 17 bases between them. The CDR3: CASSYRSRGGGETQYF. CDR3 coding DNA: TGTGCCAGCAGTTACCGGTCCCGGGGTGGAGGAGAGACCCAGTACTTC.

This chain links TRBV15 with TRBJ1-3, with D unclear. The V end lost 1 base, the J end lost 0 bases, and 7 bases lay between the germline ends. Germline V CDR1 and CDR2: LNHNV, YYDKDF (reference sequence). The length of the CDR3 is 15 residues. CDR3 protein: CATSRGGSSGNTIYF. The DNA of the CDR3 is TGTGCCACCAGCAGAGGAGGAAGCTCTGGAAACACCATATATTTT.

This chain connects TRBV5-4 to TRBJ1-4, with D maybe TRBD1 (6 bases). Germline V gives CDR1 SGHNT, CDR2 YYREEE (reference sequence). The CDR3 has 16 residues. V shed 4 bases and J shed 0 bases, with 13 bases lying between them. CDR3 amino acids: CASSPGGPATNEKLFF. DNA of the CDR3: TGTGCCAGCAGCCCGGGGGGCCCCGCAACTAATGAAAAACTGTTTTTT.

The J gene is TRBJ1-2, the V gene TRBV28; 8 nucleotides match TRBD1. V lost 4 bases, J lost 5 bases, and 3 bases stayed unmatched. The CDR3 sequence is 13 residues long. Germline assignment: CDR1 MDHEN and CDR2 SYDVKM. CDR3 sequence reads: CASSSDRGYGYTF. As DNA, the CDR3 is TGTGCCAGCAGTTCCGACAGGGGTTATGGCTACACCTTC.

In regard to this clone: The germline gene is not matched at one end of the junction; a read error may be the cause. The chain is built from TRBV11-2 and TRBJ2-1; possible D gene TRBD2, 6 bases. Germline loops: CDR1 SGHAT, CDR2 FQNNGV. The CDR3 is 14 amino acids. The CDR3 nucleotides are TGTGCCAGCAGCTTCCGGGACTCCAACAATGAGCAGTTCTTC. Its translation is CASSFRDSNNEQFF.